A selection of T cell receptor beta chains follows, all from one sample in a study of cytomegalovirus exposure and HLA in healthy donors. The table came from immunoSEQ multiplex PCR; TCRdb's copy has only in-frame clones and leaves some out. The top ten clones hold 6% to 7.5% of a sample with about 180,000 clones, 75% to 85% of them seen once. Specimen: PBMCs. Every receptor here comes from a young man in good health and CMV-seropositive. CDR3s include the opening cysteine and the closing phenylalanine or tryptophan. The D gene is left open where the match is weak. Clone size, where shown, is once, few, many, or a class for clones that have expanded.

clone size	J gene	V gene	D gene	CDR3 length	CDR3 protein	CDR3 DNA
few	TRBJ1-4	TRBV28	NA	15	CASSPGDLTNEKLFF	TGTGCCAGCAGTCCAGGGGATCTGACTAATGAAAAACTGTTTTTT
NA	TRBJ2-5	TRBV6-6	TRBD1	14	CASSYPQGRETQYF	TGTGCCAGCAGTTACCCACAGGGGCGGGAGACCCAGTACTTC
NA	TRBJ1-3	TRBV6-1	TRBD1	17	CASSDPRQGRRGNTIYF	TGTGCCAGCAGTGATCCCCGACAGGGTAGGCGAGGAAACACCATATATTTT
NA	TRBJ2-2	TRBV28	NA	15	CASSLQGKGTGELFF	TGTGCCAGCAGTTTACAGGGGAAGGGCACCGGGGAGCTGTTTTTT
NA	TRBJ1-1	TRBV5-1	NA	14	CASSLGGGNTEAFF	TGCGCCAGCAGCTTGGGCGGCGGGAACACTGAAGCTTTCTTT
NA	TRBJ1-2	TRBV19	NA	15	CASSTRHSTVYGYTF	TGTGCCAGTAGTACCCGACATTCTACGGTCTATGGCTACACCTTC
NA	TRBJ1-2	TRBV9	TRBD1	20	CASSPAAALRRDRFDYGYTF	TGTGCCAGCAGCCCCGCTGCCGCGCTCCGGCGGGACAGATTTGACTATGGCTACACCTTC
NA	TRBJ1-5	TRBV4-1	TRBD1	16	CASSQDGQGNNQPQHF	TGCGCCAGCAGCCAAGATGGACAGGGGAACAATCAGCCCCAGCATTTT
NA	TRBJ1-2	TRBV7-5	NA	17	CARSPGGRSKCNYGYTF	TGTGCCAGAAGCCCAGGTGGCAGGTCTAAATGTAACTATGGCTACACCTTC
few	TRBJ2-5	TRBV19	NA	14	CASKSVRGQETQYF	TGTGCCAGTAAGAGCGTCCGCGGCCAAGAGACCCAGTACTTC
NA	TRBJ1-1	TRBV11-2	NA	13	CASSLGANTEAFF	TGTGCCAGCAGCTTAGGAGCGAACACTGAAGCTTTCTTT
once	TRBJ1-6	TRBV27	TRBD1	22	CASSPPWPLRGQGALKNSPLHF	TGTGCCAGCAGTCCCCCTTGGCCCTTACGGGGACAGGGGGCGCTCAAAAATTCACCCCTCCACTTT
NA	TRBJ2-1	TRBV5-4	TRBD1	12	CASSLTGNEQFF	TGTGCCAGCAGCCTGACAGGGAATGAGCAGTTCTTC
NA	TRBJ2-1	TRBV5-1	NA	15	CASGPARGAANEQFF	TGCGCCAGCGGTCCTGCCCGGGGGGCCGCGAATGAGCAGTTCTTC
NA	TRBJ1-2	TRBV7-2	TRBD1	17	CASSLGGGRDRNYGYTF	TGTGCCAGCAGCTTAGGCGGCGGTCGGGACAGAAACTATGGCTACACCTTC
few	TRBJ2-1	TRBV28	NA	13	CASSPSFSDEQFF	TGTGCCAGCAGCCCCTCCTTTTCCGATGAGCAGTTCTTC
NA	TRBJ1-1	TRBV4-2	NA	15	CASSQDPTGWAEAFF	TGTGCCAGCAGCCAAGATCCAACAGGGTGGGCTGAAGCTTTCTTT
once	TRBJ1-1	TRBV19	TRBD1	15	CASSNYNRGHTEAFF	TGTGCCAGTAGTAACTACAACAGGGGGCACACTGAAGCTTTCTTT
few	TRBJ2-7	TRBV27	NA	14	CASGRDFPAYEQYF	TGTGCCAGCGGAAGGGACTTTCCGGCCTACGAGCAGTACTTC
NA	TRBJ1-5	TRBV4-1	NA	18	CASSQVPEPDTLNQPQHF	TGCGCCAGCAGCCAAGTGCCCGAACCTGACACCTTGAATCAGCCCCAGCATTTT
NA	TRBJ1-1	TRBV9	NA	16	CASSATQTGANTEAFF	TGTGCCAGCAGCGCGACCCAGACAGGAGCGAACACTGAAGCTTTCTTT
NA	TRBJ1-5	TRBV28	TRBD1	19	CASSQQTGDVFHSNQPQHF	TGTGCCAGCAGCCAACAGACAGGGGACGTTTTTCATAGCAATCAGCCCCAGCATTTT
NA	TRBJ2-7	TRBV7-9	NA	15	CASSLLGNYRDEQYF	TGTGCCAGCAGCTTATTAGGAAATTACAGGGACGAGCAGTACTTC
NA	TRBJ2-2	TRBV6-4	TRBD1	15	CASSPDRGYTGELFF	TGTGCCAGCAGCCCTGACAGGGGGTACACCGGGGAGCTGTTTTTT
NA	TRBJ1-3	TRBV10-1	NA	14	CASSPDNSGNTIYF	TGCGCCAGCAGCCCGGACAACTCTGGAAACACCATATATTTT
NA	TRBJ1-1	TRBV4-1	TRBD1	13	CASSHVYRGQAFF	TGCGCCAGCAGCCATGTTTACAGGGGACAAGCTTTCTTT
NA	TRBJ2-4	TRBV6-5	TRBD2	15	CASSRGGRAKNIQYF	TGTGCCAGCAGCAGGGGCGGGAGGGCCAAAAACATTCAGTACTTC
NA	TRBJ2-5	TRBV19	NA	16	CASSPRGSPNQETQYF	TGTGCCAGTAGTCCCCGAGGCAGCCCAAACCAAGAGACCCAGTACTTC
once	TRBJ2-5	TRBV7-6	NA	15	CASSLGSVHQETQYF	TGTGCCAGCAGCTTAGGGTCGGTCCACCAAGAGACCCAGTACTTC
NA	TRBJ1-5	TRBV28	NA	13	CASSQGGSQPQHF	TGTGCCAGCAGTCAAGGGGGAAGTCAGCCCCAGCATTTT
few	TRBJ2-3	TRBV7-6	TRBD1	18	CASSHWGTRGRRTDTQYF	TGTGCCAGCAGCCACTGGGGGACGAGGGGGCGAAGAACAGATACGCAGTATTTT
NA	TRBJ1-4	TRBV4-1	NA	11	CASGGNEKLFF	TGCGCCAGCGGGGGGAATGAAAAACTGTTTTTT
NA	TRBJ2-1	TRBV6-5	TRBD2	15	CASTLAGGPNNEQFF	TGTGCCAGCACCCTAGCGGGAGGGCCCAACAATGAGCAGTTCTTC
NA	TRBJ1-5	TRBV6-5	TRBD1	14	CASSSDRAGQPQHF	TGTGCCAGCAGTTCGGACAGGGCAGGTCAGCCCCAGCATTTT
NA	TRBJ1-2	TRBV9	TRBD1	17	CASSPTNRQGPSYGYTF	TGTGCCAGCAGCCCCACCAACCGACAGGGTCCCAGCTATGGCTACACCTTC
NA	TRBJ1-3	TRBV6-1	NA	16	CASSDWRGAVGNTIYF	TGTGCCAGCAGTGATTGGAGGGGCGCGGTTGGAAACACCATATATTTT
NA	TRBJ2-2	TRBV5-4	TRBD2	16	CASSPGLAVNTGELFF	TGTGCCAGCAGCCCGGGACTAGCGGTGAACACCGGGGAGCTGTTTTTT
NA	TRBJ2-2	TRBV9	NA	17	CASSVGGVPANTGELFF	TGTGCCAGCAGCGTAGGGGGGGTCCCCGCGAACACCGGGGAGCTGTTTTTT
NA	TRBJ1-5	TRBV29-1	NA	14	CSVRTANSNQPQHF	TGCAGCGTGCGGACAGCTAATAGCAATCAGCCCCAGCATTTT
NA	TRBJ2-3	TRBV7-8	TRBD2	19	CASSSKKHSGRAITDTQYF	TGTGCCAGCAGCTCGAAAAAACATAGCGGGAGGGCCATCACAGATACGCAGTATTTT
NA	TRBJ2-3	TRBV28	TRBD2	17	CASSLWTSGHSTDTQYF	TGTGCCAGCAGTTTATGGACTAGCGGCCATAGCACAGATACGCAGTATTTT
NA	TRBJ2-7	TRBV14	NA	14	CASNLRVSSYEQYF	TGTGCCAGCAATTTGAGGGTGAGCTCCTACGAGCAGTACTTC
NA	TRBJ1-5	TRBV15	TRBD1	15	CATSGTRGLVQPQHF	TGTGCCACCAGCGGAACCAGGGGGTTGGTTCAGCCCCAGCATTTT
once	TRBJ2-7	TRBV10-1	TRBD2	15	CASSESGGGYYEQYF	TGCGCCAGCAGTGAGTCCGGGGGGGGGTACTACGAGCAGTACTTC
NA	TRBJ1-3	TRBV6-5	NA	14	CASTVGGLGNTIYF	TGTGCCAGCACTGTCGGGGGGCTAGGAAACACCATATATTTT
NA	TRBJ1-2	TRBV6-5	TRBD1	15	CASSYRGQGNYGYTF	TGTGCCAGCAGTTACCGAGGACAGGGTAACTATGGCTACACCTTC
NA	TRBJ2-2	TRBV9	NA	14	CASSATVSAGELFF	TGTGCCAGCAGCGCGACAGTATCCGCCGGGGAGCTGTTTTTT
few	TRBJ1-1	TRBV4-3	TRBD1	14	CASSAGGQVTEAFF	TGCGCCAGCAGCGCAGGGGGCCAGGTCACTGAAGCTTTCTTT
NA	TRBJ2-2	TRBV7-9	TRBD1	15	CASSLPYRGTGELFF	TGTGCCAGCAGCTTACCCTACAGGGGTACCGGGGAGCTGTTTTTT
NA	TRBJ1-1	TRBV4-2	NA	14	CASSQGDTDTEAFF	TGTGCCAGCAGCCAAGGAGACACTGACACTGAAGCTTTCTTT
once	TRBJ2-1	TRBV27	TRBD1	14	CASRRGQADSEQFF	TGTGCCAGCAGAAGGGGACAGGCGGACAGTGAGCAGTTCTTC
NA	TRBJ2-5	TRBV6-1	NA	14	CASSDGGPQETQYF	TGTGCCAGCAGTGATGGAGGGCCGCAAGAGACCCAGTACTTC
few	TRBJ2-3	TRBV9	TRBD2	16	CASSPHPGGSPDTQYF	TGTGCCAGCAGCCCCCACCCCGGGGGGAGCCCAGATACGCAGTATTTT
NA	TRBJ1-1	TRBV20-1	NA	11	CSATGNTEAFF	TGCAGTGCCACAGGAAACACTGAAGCTTTCTTT
NA	TRBJ2-5	TRBV9	NA	15	CASSARPGGQETQYF	TGTGCCAGCAGCGCTAGACCGGGTGGGCAAGAGACCCAGTACTTC
NA	TRBJ1-2	TRBV6-6	NA	13	CASSRGSHDGYTF	TGTGCCAGCAGCCGCGGGAGTCACGATGGCTACACCTTC
NA	TRBJ2-1	TRBV30	TRBD1	14	CAWSTGQGDNEQFF	TGTGCCTGGAGTACAGGACAGGGAGACAATGAGCAGTTCTTC
NA	TRBJ2-2	TRBV7-3	TRBD1	16	CASSPRQGGNTGELFF	TGTGCCAGCAGCCCAAGACAGGGGGGGAACACCGGGGAGCTGTTTTTT
NA	TRBJ2-1	TRBV19	TRBD2	14	CAGLQAGGSDEQFF	TGTGCCGGCCTACAAGCGGGAGGATCGGATGAGCAGTTCTTC
NA	TRBJ1-5	TRBV7-9	NA	16	CASSPSGVRGNQPQHF	TGTGCCAGCAGCCCATCAGGGGTTCGGGGCAATCAGCCCCAGCATTTT